This TCR beta chain is drawn from a study of hypomethylating agent response in myelodysplastic syndrome. Assay used: immunoSEQ multiplex PCR; TCRdb lists only in-frame clones, some missing. The table records thousands of clones, around 90% of them present only once. The CDR3 is 15 residues long. Germline CDR1 reads SGHTA; CDR2 reads FQGNSA. The chain has TRBV7-2 and TRBJ2-5, with D maybe TRBD1 (5 bases). The J call may be in error: the DNA end matches TRBJ2-7 better. The source was bone marrow, collected before or after starting hypomethylating agent treatment for myelodysplastic syndrome (not recorded which). This TCR was sampled from a human donor with myelodysplastic syndrome. CDR3 bases: TGTGCCAGCAGCTTAGTCCTGGGGCCCGGGTACGAGCAGTACTTC. The encoded protein is CASSLVLGPGYEQYF.